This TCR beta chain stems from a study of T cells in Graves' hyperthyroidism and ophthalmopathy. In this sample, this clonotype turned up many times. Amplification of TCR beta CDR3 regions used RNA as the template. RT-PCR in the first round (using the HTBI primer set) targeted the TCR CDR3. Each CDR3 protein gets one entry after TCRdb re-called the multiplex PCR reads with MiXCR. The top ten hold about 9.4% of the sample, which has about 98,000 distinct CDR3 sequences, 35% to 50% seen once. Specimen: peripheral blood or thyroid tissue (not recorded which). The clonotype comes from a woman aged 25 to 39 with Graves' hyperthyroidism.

The CDR3 region has the DNA TGTGCCAGTAGTAGGGTCGACAGGGGGCCTTTGAACACTGAAGCTTTCTTT. Translated: CASSRVDRGPLNTEAFF. The chain links TRBV19 to TRBJ1-1; TRBD1 agrees at 10 bases. CDR3 length: 17 amino acids. V was clipped by 4 bases and J by 0 bases; unmatched bases: 8. From germline, CDR1 is LNHDA and CDR2 SQIVND (reference sequence). The variable domain in full, with the rest retrieved from reference TRBV19 and TRBJ1-1, is DGGITQSPKYLFRKEGQNVTLSCEQNLNHDAMYWYRQDPGQGLRLIYYSQIVNDFQKGDIAEGYSVSREKKESFPLTVTSAQKNPTAFYLCASSRVDRGPLNTEAFFGQGTRLTVV.